These T cell receptor beta chains were read from a single sample in a study of T cell responses to AZD1222 COVID-19 vaccine. The protocol was immunoSEQ multiplex PCR, while the TCRdb copy is restricted to in-frame clones and leaves out a portion. Among 160,000 or so clones listed, around 93% were seen once. This sample comprised peripheral blood, obtained on day 0 of AZD1222 vaccination. These receptors all come from an adult in good health. Each CDR3 is given with its conserved first and last residue. A D gene is named only where the DNA matches it firmly. Rows give clone size only sometimes, using once, few, many, or a class for an expanded clone.

>TRBJ1-4|13|-|TRBV7-9|-
TGTGCCAGCAGACCGATGGCTAATGAAAAACTGTTTTTT
CASRPMANEKLFF
>TRBJ1-1|14|-|TRBV28|-
TGTGCCAGCAGTTTAACCGGACGGAGCACTGAAGCTTTCTTT
CASSLTGRSTEAFF
>TRBJ2-7|14|-|TRBV19|-
TGTGCCAGTAGTATTTCGCACAGCTCCTACGAGCAGTACTTC
CASSISHSSYEQYF
>TRBJ1-5|17|-|TRBV5-1|-
TGCGCCAGCAGCTCGTCGTACCGGGACATGAGAAATCAGCCCCAGCATTTT
CASSSSYRDMRNQPQHF
>TRBJ1-4|16|once|TRBV4-3|-
TGCGCCAGCAGCCAAGATTTAACCGGGGGGGTTGAAAAACTGTTTTTT
CASSQDLTGGVEKLFF
>TRBJ1-2|13|-|TRBV6-5|-
TGTGCCAGCGAGGTTAGCGGGGACTATGGCTACACCTTC
CASEVSGDYGYTF
>TRBJ1-1|16|-|TRBV5-1|-
TGCGCCAGCAAACCTGGGGGGCCTCTAAAGAACACTGAAGCTTTCTTT
CASKPGGPLKNTEAFF
>TRBJ2-7|14|-|TRBV11-2|-
TGTGCCAGCAGCTCAGGGTCGAGCTCCTACGAGCAGTACTTC
CASSSGSSSYEQYF
>TRBJ1-1|13|-|TRBV19|-
TGTGCCAGTAGTATAGGGAGGGGCACTGAAGCTTTCTTT
CASSIGRGTEAFF
>TRBJ1-1|8|-|TRBV29-1|-
TGCAGTGACACTGAAGCTTTCTTT
CSDTEAFF
>TRBJ2-3|15|-|TRBV27|TRBD2
TGTGCCAGCAGTTTACTAGCGGGAATGTTAGATACGCAGTATTTT
CASSLLAGMLDTQYF
>TRBJ2-3|18|-|TRBV10-3|TRBD2
TGTGCCATCAGTGACTCGCTAGCGGGGGAACGGAGCACAGATACGCAGTATTTT
CAISDSLAGERSTDTQYF
>TRBJ1-2|15|-|TRBV18|TRBD1
TGTGCCAGCTCATTGGGACAGCGAGTCGATGAGGGCTACACCTTC
CASSLGQRVDEGYTF
>TRBJ1-6|15|-|TRBV7-2|-
TGTGCCAGCAGCTTGGACACACACCCGAGCGAGGCAGTCCACTTT
CASSLDTHPSEAVHF
>TRBJ2-2|16|-|TRBV14|-
TGTGCCAGCAGCCAAGAGGGGAAGGTGCTCGCAGGGGAGCTGTTTTTT
CASSQEGKVLAGELFF
>TRBJ1-2|14|-|TRBV7-2|-
TGTGCCAGCAGCTTAGGAGGGCAGGGCTATGGCTACACCTTC
CASSLGGQGYGYTF
>TRBJ1-1|13|-|TRBV7-2|-
TGTGCCAGCGGTACAGCACTGAACACTGAAGCTTTCTTT
CASGTALNTEAFF
>TRBJ2-7|15|-|TRBV27|-
TGTGCCAGCAGTTTCTCTAGCGAGAGCTCCTACGAGCAGTACTTC
CASSFSSESSYEQYF